This TCR beta chain was recorded in a study of cytomegalovirus exposure and HLA in healthy donors. In the case of this clone: Its antigen is currently unknown.

Germline V lookup: CDR1 MGHRA, CDR2 YSYEKL. The CDR3 is 13 residues long. V gave up 6 bases and J gave up 8 bases; unmatched junction bases: 7. The study's findings and limits: A list of 164 TCR beta chains associated with cytomegalovirus was given.

Produced via immunoSEQ multiplex PCR; TCRdb's table is partial and in-frame only. The sample lists 170,000 or so clones, approximately 83% occurring once. This chain connects TRBV4-1 to TRBJ1-3, with 7 bases that match TRBD1. The sample comprised PBMCs. This clonotype was obtained from a woman aged 18-29 years in good health and CMV-seropositive. CDR3 nucleotide sequence: TGCGCCAGCAGTCCTCAGGGGGTGGACACCATATATTTT. Translated, it gives CASSPQGVDTIYF.